This T cell receptor beta chain came from a study of T cells expressing NK-cell markers. Study-level findings and limits: It is unclear if expanded NKG2C-expressing clones target HCMV antigens. A range of roughly 1.0-8% of CD8+ T cells consisted of dominant NKG2C+ clonotypes in about six donors.

Notes on this clonotype: What it binds is unknown.

UMI-tagged 5'RACE template switching yielded the TCR beta cDNA. TCRdb reprocessed the 5' RACE reads and stores each CDR3 protein as one record, lacking DNA. The sample features 250,000 or so distinct CDR3 sequences, with 4% to 4.5% in its top ten. Per germline, CDR1 SGHAT and CDR2 FQNNGV. The CDR3 loop spans 14 amino acids. The chain has TRBV11-2 and TRBJ1-1. The clonotype comes from a woman between 18 and 69 years old in good health. Sequencing was done on a sample of blood T cells: a sorted CD56 or NKG2C T cell subset, CD4+ or CD8+ T cells, or bulk PBMC T cells (not recorded which). CDR3 amino acids: CASSLEDRNTEAFF.